This T cell receptor beta chain derives from a study of cytomegalovirus exposure and HLA in healthy donors. Germline trimming cut 1 base from V and 3 bases from J; bases unmatched to any gene: 9. This CDR3 has 17 amino acids. The germline gives CDR1 MGHRA, CDR2 YSYEKL. Vbeta (60) and Jbeta (13) primers were used in the PCR. Assay: immunoSEQ multiplex PCR; the TCRdb copy retains only in-frame clones and omits some. This sample contains some 150,000 clones. This TCR derives from a woman aged 18 to 35 in good health and CMV-seronegative. The rearrangement uses TRBV4-1 and TRBJ2-5; 9 nucleotides line up with TRBD2. Material for sequencing was PBMCs. The CDR3 region has the DNA TGCGCCAGCAGCCAAGTCTCTTTGACTAGCGGAAAAGAGACCCAGTACTTC. Translating gives CASSQVSLTSGKETQYF.